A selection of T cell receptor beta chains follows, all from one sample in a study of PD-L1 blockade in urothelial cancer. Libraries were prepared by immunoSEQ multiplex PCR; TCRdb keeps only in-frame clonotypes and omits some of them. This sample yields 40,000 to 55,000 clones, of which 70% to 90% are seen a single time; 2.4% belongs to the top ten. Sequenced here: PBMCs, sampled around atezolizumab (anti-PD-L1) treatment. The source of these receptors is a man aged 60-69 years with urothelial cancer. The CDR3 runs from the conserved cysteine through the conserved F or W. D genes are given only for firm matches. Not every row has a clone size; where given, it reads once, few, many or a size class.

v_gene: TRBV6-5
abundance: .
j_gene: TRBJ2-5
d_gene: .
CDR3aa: CASSSAPRTIQETQYF
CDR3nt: TGTGCCAGCAGTTCGGCGCCCAGGACTATACAAGAGACCCAGTACTTC

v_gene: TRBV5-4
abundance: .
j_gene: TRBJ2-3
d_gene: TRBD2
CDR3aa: CASSRLAGVGGRDTQYF
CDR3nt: TGTGCCAGCAGCCGTTTAGCGGGAGTAGGGGGTCGTGATACGCAGTATTTT

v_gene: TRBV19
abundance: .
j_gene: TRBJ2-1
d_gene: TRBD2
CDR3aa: CASSTPGTRNYNEQFF
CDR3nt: TGTGCCAGTAGTACGCCTGGGACTAGAAACTACAATGAGCAGTTCTTC

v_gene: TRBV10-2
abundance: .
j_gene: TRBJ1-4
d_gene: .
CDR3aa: CASSEGGYSNGKLFF
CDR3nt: TGCGCCAGCAGTGAAGGAGGCTACTCAAACGGAAAACTGTTTTTT

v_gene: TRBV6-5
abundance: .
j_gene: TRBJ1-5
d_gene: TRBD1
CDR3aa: CASSPTGGGPQPQHF
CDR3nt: TGTGCCAGCAGCCCGACAGGGGGAGGACCTCAGCCCCAGCATTTT

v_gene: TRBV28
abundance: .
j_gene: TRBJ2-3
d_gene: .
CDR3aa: CASRGALLSDTQYF
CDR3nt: TGTGCCAGCAGGGGAGCCCTTCTCTCAGATACGCAGTATTTT

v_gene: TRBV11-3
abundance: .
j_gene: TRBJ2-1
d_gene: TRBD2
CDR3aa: CASSRGVSYNEQFF
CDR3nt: TGTGCCAGCAGCCGGGGGGTCTCCTACAATGAGCAGTTCTTC

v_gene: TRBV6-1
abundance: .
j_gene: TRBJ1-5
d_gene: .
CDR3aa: CASSVGEPQHF
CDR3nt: TGTGCCAGCAGTGTGGGAGAGCCCCAGCATTTT

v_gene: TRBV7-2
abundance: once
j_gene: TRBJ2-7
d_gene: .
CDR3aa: CASSSSEGLEQYF
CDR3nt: TGTGCCAGCAGCTCTAGCGAGGGGCTCGAGCAGTACTTC

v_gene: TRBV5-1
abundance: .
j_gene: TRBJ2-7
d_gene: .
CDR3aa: CASSLQDYTYEQYF
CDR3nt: TGCGCCAGCAGCTTGCAGGACTACACCTACGAGCAGTACTTC

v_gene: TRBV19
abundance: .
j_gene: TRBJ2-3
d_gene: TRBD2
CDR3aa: CASSMRQLAVTDTQYF
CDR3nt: TGTGCCAGTAGTATGCGCCAGCTAGCGGTCACAGATACGCAGTATTTT

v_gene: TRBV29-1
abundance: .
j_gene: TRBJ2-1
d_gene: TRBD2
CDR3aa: CSVDLAGGSYNEQFF
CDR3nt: TGCAGCGTTGATCTAGCGGGAGGCTCCTACAATGAGCAGTTCTTC

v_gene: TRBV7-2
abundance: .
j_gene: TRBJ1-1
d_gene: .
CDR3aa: CASSFWGGLANTEAFF
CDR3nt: TGTGCCAGCAGCTTTTGGGGGGGTTTGGCGAACACTGAAGCTTTCTTT

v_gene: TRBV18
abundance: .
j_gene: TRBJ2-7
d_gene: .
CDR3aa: CASSGNAPGATYEQYF
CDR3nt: TGTGCCAGCTCCGGAAACGCACCAGGGGCAACCTACGAGCAGTACTTC

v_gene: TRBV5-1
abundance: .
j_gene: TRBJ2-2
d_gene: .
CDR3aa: CASSLEGSASGELFF
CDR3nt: TGCGCCAGCAGCTTGGAGGGTAGCGCATCCGGGGAGCTGTTTTTT

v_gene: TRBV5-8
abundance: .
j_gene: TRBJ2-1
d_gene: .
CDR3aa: CASSLNVPGRNEQFF
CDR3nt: TGTGCCAGCAGCCTCAACGTCCCAGGTCGCAATGAGCAGTTCTTC

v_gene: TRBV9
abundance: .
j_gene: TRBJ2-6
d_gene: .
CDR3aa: CASSVAGRLSSGANVLTF
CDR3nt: TGTGCCAGCAGCGTAGCTGGTAGACTCAGCTCTGGGGCCAACGTCCTGACTTTC

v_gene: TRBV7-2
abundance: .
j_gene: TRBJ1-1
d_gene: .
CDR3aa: CASTLWGGGTEAFF
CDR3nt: TGTGCCAGCACACTATGGGGGGGCGGCACTGAAGCTTTCTTT

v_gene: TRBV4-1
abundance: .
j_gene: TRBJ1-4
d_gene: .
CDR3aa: CASSPSQGLNEKLFF
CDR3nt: TGCGCCAGCAGCCCGAGCCAGGGACTTAATGAAAAACTGTTTTTT

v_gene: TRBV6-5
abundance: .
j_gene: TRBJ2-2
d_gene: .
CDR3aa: CASSYRGSGAGELFF
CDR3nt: TGTGCCAGCAGTTACAGGGGATCGGGGGCCGGGGAGCTGTTTTTT

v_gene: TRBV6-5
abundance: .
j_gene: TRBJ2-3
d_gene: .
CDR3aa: CASSYSGAGNKDTQYF
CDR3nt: TGTGCCAGCAGTTACTCAGGGGCAGGGAACAAAGATACGCAGTATTTT

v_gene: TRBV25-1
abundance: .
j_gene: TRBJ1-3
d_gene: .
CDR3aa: CASSGWSSGNTIYF
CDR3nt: TGTGCCAGCAGTGGCTGGAGCTCTGGAAACACCATATATTTT

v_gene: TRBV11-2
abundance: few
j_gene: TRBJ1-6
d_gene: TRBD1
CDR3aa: CASSSFRGQGSPLHF
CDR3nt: TGTGCCAGCAGCTCGTTCAGGGGACAGGGTTCACCCCTCCACTTT

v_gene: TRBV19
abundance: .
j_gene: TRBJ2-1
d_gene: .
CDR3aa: CASSRAGTTYNEQFF
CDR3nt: TGTGCCAGTAGTAGAGCCGGGACAACGTACAATGAGCAGTTCTTC

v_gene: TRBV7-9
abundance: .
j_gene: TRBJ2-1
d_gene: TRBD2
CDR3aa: CASSTGSGGATNNEQFF
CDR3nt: TGTGCCAGCAGCACAGGGAGCGGGGGAGCTACAAACAATGAGCAGTTCTTC

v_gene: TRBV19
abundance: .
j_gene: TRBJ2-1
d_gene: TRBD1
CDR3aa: CASPVTLRQGSSYNEQFF
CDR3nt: TGTGCCAGTCCTGTAACCCTCCGACAGGGATCATCCTACAATGAGCAGTTCTTC

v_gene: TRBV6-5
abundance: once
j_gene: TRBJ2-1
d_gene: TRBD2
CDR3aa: CASSYSGGRAYNEQFF
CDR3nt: TGTGCCAGCAGTTACTCAGGCGGGAGGGCCTACAATGAGCAGTTCTTC

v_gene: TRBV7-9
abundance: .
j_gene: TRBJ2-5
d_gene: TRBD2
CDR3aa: CASSLASGGDWTQYF
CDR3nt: TGTGCCAGCAGCTTAGCTAGCGGGGGGGATTGGACCCAGTACTTC

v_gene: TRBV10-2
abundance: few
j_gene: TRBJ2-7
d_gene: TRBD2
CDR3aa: CASKNTSGPYYEQYF
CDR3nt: TGCGCCAGCAAAAATACTAGCGGGCCCTACTACGAGCAGTACTTC

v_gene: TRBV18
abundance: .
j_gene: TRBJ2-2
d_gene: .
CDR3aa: CASSPRLPLSGELFF
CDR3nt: TGTGCCAGCTCACCACGTCTACCTCTCTCCGGGGAGCTGTTTTTT

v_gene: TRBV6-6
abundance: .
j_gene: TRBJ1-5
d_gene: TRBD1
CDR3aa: CASNTRGTNQPQHF
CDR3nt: TGTGCCAGCAACACCAGGGGGACCAATCAGCCCCAGCATTTT

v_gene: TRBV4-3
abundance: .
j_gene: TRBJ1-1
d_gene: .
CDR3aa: CASSQSPGQNTEAFF
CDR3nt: TGCGCCAGCAGCCAGTCCCCAGGCCAGAACACTGAAGCTTTCTTT

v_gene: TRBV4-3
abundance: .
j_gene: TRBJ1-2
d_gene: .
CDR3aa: CASSQEVGGLIGGYTF
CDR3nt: TGCGCCAGCAGCCAAGAGGTGGGGGGGCTAATAGGAGGCTACACCTTC

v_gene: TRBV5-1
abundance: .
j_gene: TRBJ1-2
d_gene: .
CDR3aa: CASSLASTANYGYTF
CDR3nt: TGCGCCAGCAGCTTGGCCTCGACAGCTAACTATGGCTACACCTTC

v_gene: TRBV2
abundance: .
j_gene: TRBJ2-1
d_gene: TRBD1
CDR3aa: CASSYEGQGAWNEQFF
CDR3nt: TGTGCCAGCAGCTACGAGGGACAGGGGGCATGGAATGAGCAGTTCTTC

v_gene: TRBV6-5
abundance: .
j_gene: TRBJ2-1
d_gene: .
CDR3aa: CASMRATITYNEQFF
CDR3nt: TGTGCCAGCATGAGGGCCACAATTACCTACAATGAGCAGTTCTTC

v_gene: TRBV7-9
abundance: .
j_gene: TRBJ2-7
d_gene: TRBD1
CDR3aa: CASSLGQGWYEQYF
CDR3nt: TGTGCCAGCAGCTTAGGACAGGGGTGGTACGAGCAGTACTTC

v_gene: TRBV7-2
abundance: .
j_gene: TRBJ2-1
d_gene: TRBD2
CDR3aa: CASSLTSVTDEQFF
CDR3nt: TGTGCCAGCAGCTTAACTAGCGTCACCGATGAGCAGTTCTTC

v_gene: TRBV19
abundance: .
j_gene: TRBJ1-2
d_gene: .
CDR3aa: CASSKLEHGYTF
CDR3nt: TGTGCCAGTAGTAAGTTGGAGCATGGCTACACCTTC

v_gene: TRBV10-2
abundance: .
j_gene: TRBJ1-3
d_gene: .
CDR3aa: CASSESRGSGNTIYF
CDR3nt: TGCGCCAGCAGTGAGTCGCGGGGTTCTGGAAACACCATATATTTT

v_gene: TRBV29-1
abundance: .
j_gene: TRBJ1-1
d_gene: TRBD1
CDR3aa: CSVDRGRTEAFF
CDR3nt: TGCAGCGTAGACAGGGGCAGGACTGAAGCTTTCTTT

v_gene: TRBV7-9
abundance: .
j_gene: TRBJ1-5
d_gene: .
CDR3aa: CASSLSKGQGFQPQHF
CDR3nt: TGTGCCAGCAGCCTATCCAAAGGGCAGGGATTTCAGCCCCAGCATTTT

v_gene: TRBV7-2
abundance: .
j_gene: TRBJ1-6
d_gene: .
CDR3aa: CASVNGGRLNSPLHF
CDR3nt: TGTGCCAGCGTAAATGGGGGCCGGCTAAATTCACCCCTCCACTTT

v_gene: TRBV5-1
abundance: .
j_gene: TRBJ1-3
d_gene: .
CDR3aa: CASSLGEISGNTIYF
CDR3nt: TGCGCCAGCAGCTTGGGGGAGATCTCTGGAAACACCATATATTTT